The rows below give T cell receptor beta chains drawn from one sample of a study of CD8+ T cells in alopecia areata. TCRdb keeps only in-frame clones here, not all; method: immunoSEQ multiplex PCR. The table has 90,000 to 130,000 clones, 45% to 60% seen once; the top ten hold more than 20%. The sample taken for sequencing was NKG2D-low CD8+ T cells sorted from blood. These receptors were collected from a human donor with alopecia areata. Both conserved end residues are part of each CDR3. Each record gives: CDR3 length, J gene, D gene, clone size, V gene, CDR3 protein, CDR3 DNA. A D gene is named only where the DNA matches it firmly. Only part of the rows carry a size: once, few, many, or a class if the clone is expanded.

len: 14
j_gene: TRBJ2-7
d_gene: TRBD2
abundance: NA
v_gene: TRBV28
CDR3aa: CASSLASGGYEQYF
CDR3nt: TGTGCCAGCAGTTTAGCCAGCGGGGGGTACGAGCAGTACTTC

len: 16
j_gene: TRBJ2-2
d_gene: TRBD2
abundance: few
v_gene: TRBV7-2
CDR3aa: CASSDITSGPTGELFF
CDR3nt: TGTGCCAGCAGCGATATAACTAGCGGGCCTACCGGGGAGCTGTTTTTT

len: 16
j_gene: TRBJ2-1
d_gene: NA
abundance: NA
v_gene: TRBV14
CDR3aa: CASSQEFNYPSNEQFF
CDR3nt: TGTGCCAGCAGCCAAGAATTCAACTATCCTTCCAATGAGCAGTTCTTC

len: 11
j_gene: TRBJ1-1
d_gene: NA
abundance: NA
v_gene: TRBV19
CDR3aa: CASNQNTEAFF
CDR3nt: TGTGCCAGTAACCAGAACACTGAAGCTTTCTTT

len: 13
j_gene: TRBJ1-4
d_gene: TRBD1
abundance: few
v_gene: TRBV28
CDR3aa: CASNRQGDEKLFF
CDR3nt: TGTGCCAGCAACCGACAGGGGGACGAAAAACTGTTTTTT

len: 11
j_gene: TRBJ2-1
d_gene: NA
abundance: once
v_gene: TRBV4-1
CDR3aa: CASSQFEDQFF
CDR3nt: TGCGCCAGCAGCCAGTTCGAGGATCAGTTCTTC

len: 11
j_gene: TRBJ1-2
d_gene: NA
abundance: NA
v_gene: TRBV7-2
CDR3aa: CASGADYGYTF
CDR3nt: TGTGCCAGCGGGGCAGACTATGGCTACACCTTC

len: 11
j_gene: TRBJ2-1
d_gene: NA
abundance: NA
v_gene: TRBV20-1
CDR3aa: CSIDPENEQFF
CDR3nt: TGCAGCATCGATCCGGAAAATGAGCAGTTCTTC

len: 12
j_gene: TRBJ2-7
d_gene: TRBD1
abundance: few
v_gene: TRBV30
CDR3aa: CAEGTGTYEQYF
CDR3nt: TGTGCCGAGGGGACAGGTACCTACGAGCAGTACTTC

len: 17
j_gene: TRBJ2-6
d_gene: TRBD1
abundance: NA
v_gene: TRBV29-1
CDR3aa: CSVALWDRVSGANVLTF
CDR3nt: TGCAGCGTTGCCCTCTGGGACAGGGTATCTGGGGCCAACGTCCTGACTTTC

len: 14
j_gene: TRBJ2-1
d_gene: TRBD2
abundance: few
v_gene: TRBV29-1
CDR3aa: CSVGGLAGVLEQFF
CDR3nt: TGCAGCGTCGGGGGACTAGCGGGAGTTCTTGAGCAGTTCTTC

len: 16
j_gene: TRBJ2-4
d_gene: NA
abundance: NA
v_gene: TRBV11-2
CDR3aa: CASSLEGEVAKNIQYF
CDR3nt: TGTGCCAGCAGCTTAGAGGGGGAGGTAGCCAAAAACATTCAGTACTTC

len: 13
j_gene: TRBJ2-2
d_gene: NA
abundance: NA
v_gene: TRBV19
CDR3aa: CASRPSRPGELFF
CDR3nt: TGTGCCAGTAGGCCTAGCCGTCCCGGGGAGCTGTTTTTT

len: 14
j_gene: TRBJ1-2
d_gene: NA
abundance: NA
v_gene: TRBV28
CDR3aa: CASNVMDAKWGYTF
CDR3nt: TGTGCCAGCAACGTGATGGACGCGAAGTGGGGCTACACCTTC

len: 14
j_gene: TRBJ1-5
d_gene: NA
abundance: NA
v_gene: TRBV4-1
CDR3aa: CASSQDSGFEPQHF
CDR3nt: TGCGCCAGCAGCCAAGATTCGGGTTTTGAGCCCCAGCATTTT

len: 15
j_gene: TRBJ2-5
d_gene: TRBD1
abundance: NA
v_gene: TRBV15
CDR3aa: CATSRDRTGGETQYF
CDR3nt: TGTGCCACCAGCAGAGATCGAACAGGGGGTGAGACCCAGTACTTC

len: 13
j_gene: TRBJ2-7
d_gene: NA
abundance: NA
v_gene: TRBV7-9
CDR3aa: CASSLGRAFEQYF
CDR3nt: TGTGCCAGCAGCTTAGGGAGGGCCTTCGAGCAGTACTTC

len: 11
j_gene: TRBJ1-1
d_gene: NA
abundance: few
v_gene: TRBV28
CDR3aa: CASSPGTEAFF
CDR3nt: TGTGCCAGCAGCCCAGGGACTGAAGCTTTCTTT

len: 16
j_gene: TRBJ2-7
d_gene: TRBD2
abundance: NA
v_gene: TRBV4-1
CDR3aa: CASSQDFLAGVYEQYF
CDR3nt: TGCGCCAGCAGCCAAGATTTTTTAGCGGGGGTCTACGAGCAGTACTTC

len: 13
j_gene: TRBJ1-2
d_gene: NA
abundance: NA
v_gene: TRBV29-1
CDR3aa: CSVPGQGTLGYTF
CDR3nt: TGCAGCGTGCCGGGGCAAGGAACTCTTGGCTACACCTTC

len: 18
j_gene: TRBJ2-1
d_gene: TRBD2
abundance: few
v_gene: TRBV30
CDR3aa: CACLGLAGVFGGHNEQFF
CDR3nt: TGTGCCTGTTTGGGACTAGCGGGAGTTTTTGGAGGACATAATGAGCAGTTCTTC

len: 12
j_gene: TRBJ2-1
d_gene: NA
abundance: NA
v_gene: TRBV7-8
CDR3aa: CASSSSDNEQFF
CDR3nt: TGTGCCAGCAGCTCCAGTGACAATGAGCAGTTCTTC

len: 16
j_gene: TRBJ1-5
d_gene: TRBD1
abundance: NA
v_gene: TRBV5-6
CDR3aa: CASSSGTGPSNQPQHF
CDR3nt: TGTGCCAGCAGCTCCGGGACAGGGCCGAGCAATCAGCCCCAGCATTTT

len: 13
j_gene: TRBJ2-2
d_gene: NA
abundance: NA
v_gene: TRBV7-7
CDR3aa: CASSLGNGGELFF
CDR3nt: TGTGCTAGCAGCTTAGGGAACGGCGGGGAGCTGTTTTTT

len: 14
j_gene: TRBJ1-4
d_gene: TRBD1
abundance: NA
v_gene: TRBV6-5
CDR3aa: CASRIGGQGEKLFF
CDR3nt: TGTGCCAGCAGAATCGGGGGACAGGGTGAAAAACTGTTTTTT

len: 16
j_gene: TRBJ2-1
d_gene: TRBD2
abundance: NA
v_gene: TRBV13
CDR3aa: CASSLSAGGPYNEQFF
CDR3nt: TGTGCCAGCAGCTTATCGGCGGGAGGGCCGTACAATGAGCAGTTCTTC

len: 15
j_gene: TRBJ2-7
d_gene: NA
abundance: NA
v_gene: TRBV10-3
CDR3aa: CAISERRDDRNEQYF
CDR3nt: TGTGCCATCAGTGAGCGAAGGGACGATAGAAACGAGCAGTACTTC

len: 15
j_gene: TRBJ2-7
d_gene: NA
abundance: NA
v_gene: TRBV5-1
CDR3aa: CASSLGGGQVDEQYF
CDR3nt: TGCGCCAGCAGCTTGGGAGGGGGGCAAGTCGACGAGCAGTACTTC

len: 14
j_gene: TRBJ2-3
d_gene: NA
abundance: NA
v_gene: TRBV11-2
CDR3aa: CASSLESAADTQYF
CDR3nt: TGTGCCAGCAGCTTAGAGTCAGCGGCAGATACGCAGTATTTT

len: 17
j_gene: TRBJ2-4
d_gene: TRBD2
abundance: once
v_gene: TRBV5-6
CDR3aa: CASSLVASGPRIDIQYF
CDR3nt: TGTGCCAGCAGCTTGGTGGCTAGCGGCCCCCGCATTGACATTCAGTACTTC

len: 14
j_gene: TRBJ2-7
d_gene: NA
abundance: NA
v_gene: TRBV5-6
CDR3aa: CASSLGRSSYEQYF
CDR3nt: TGTGCCAGCAGCTTAGGCAGGAGCTCCTACGAGCAGTACTTC

len: 18
j_gene: TRBJ2-6
d_gene: NA
abundance: NA
v_gene: TRBV14
CDR3aa: CASSQSRQLYSGANVLTF
CDR3nt: TGTGCCAGCAGCCAAAGTCGTCAGCTTTACTCTGGGGCCAACGTCCTGACTTTC

len: 15
j_gene: TRBJ2-1
d_gene: TRBD1
abundance: few
v_gene: TRBV2
CDR3aa: CASTFKQGAYNEQFF
CDR3nt: TGTGCCAGCACCTTCAAACAGGGGGCCTACAATGAGCAGTTCTTC

len: 12
j_gene: TRBJ2-2
d_gene: TRBD1
abundance: NA
v_gene: TRBV29-1
CDR3aa: CSAYRGTGELFF
CDR3nt: TGCAGCGCATACAGGGGCACCGGGGAGCTGTTTTTT

len: 15
j_gene: TRBJ2-2
d_gene: NA
abundance: NA
v_gene: TRBV27
CDR3aa: CASSPGTANTGELFF
CDR3nt: TGTGCCAGCAGTCCCGGGACGGCAAACACCGGGGAGCTGTTTTTT

len: 14
j_gene: TRBJ2-7
d_gene: NA
abundance: few
v_gene: TRBV28
CDR3aa: CASSPPDWPYEQYF
CDR3nt: TGTGCCAGCAGTCCGCCGGACTGGCCCTACGAGCAGTACTTC

len: 16
j_gene: TRBJ2-3
d_gene: NA
abundance: NA
v_gene: TRBV27
CDR3aa: CASSFSWDSSTDTQYF
CDR3nt: TGTGCCAGCAGTTTCAGTTGGGACTCAAGCACAGATACGCAGTATTTT

len: 14
j_gene: TRBJ2-1
d_gene: TRBD1
abundance: NA
v_gene: TRBV10-3
CDR3aa: CAISADREYREQFF
CDR3nt: TGTGCCATCAGCGCCGACAGGGAATATCGGGAGCAGTTCTTC

len: 13
j_gene: TRBJ1-1
d_gene: NA
abundance: NA
v_gene: TRBV14
CDR3aa: CASSPDRGPEAFF
CDR3nt: TGTGCCAGCAGCCCCGACAGAGGCCCTGAAGCTTTCTTT

len: 11
j_gene: TRBJ1-1
d_gene: NA
abundance: NA
v_gene: TRBV7-9
CDR3aa: CASSFSNEAFF
CDR3nt: TGTGCCAGCAGCTTTTCCAATGAAGCTTTCTTT

len: 15
j_gene: TRBJ1-1
d_gene: TRBD1
abundance: few
v_gene: TRBV29-1
CDR3aa: CSVEDRGARNTEAFF
CDR3nt: TGCAGCGTTGAAGACAGGGGGGCGAGGAACACTGAAGCTTTCTTT

len: 12
j_gene: TRBJ2-1
d_gene: NA
abundance: NA
v_gene: TRBV6-5
CDR3aa: CASSYSTGEQFF
CDR3nt: TGTGCCAGCAGTTACTCGACAGGTGAGCAGTTCTTC

len: 15
j_gene: TRBJ1-1
d_gene: NA
abundance: NA
v_gene: TRBV6-5
CDR3aa: CASSYSRSLNTEAFF
CDR3nt: TGTGCCAGCAGTTACTCGAGGTCGTTGAACACTGAAGCTTTCTTT

len: 11
j_gene: TRBJ2-5
d_gene: NA
abundance: NA
v_gene: TRBV2
CDR3aa: CASVQQETQYF
CDR3nt: TGTGCCAGCGTCCAACAAGAGACCCAGTACTTC

len: 13
j_gene: TRBJ2-6
d_gene: NA
abundance: NA
v_gene: TRBV29-1
CDR3aa: CSVEGAGANVLTF
CDR3nt: TGCAGCGTTGAGGGGGCTGGAGCCAACGTCCTGACTTTC

len: 17
j_gene: TRBJ2-7
d_gene: NA
abundance: NA
v_gene: TRBV9
CDR3aa: CASSVTPLGSGTYEQYF
CDR3nt: TGTGCCAGCAGCGTTACTCCCCTGGGTAGCGGAACCTACGAGCAGTACTTC